Listed below are T cell receptor beta chains from one sample, sequenced in a study of T cells in narcolepsy. The data were produced by immunoSEQ multiplex PCR, yet TCRdb's version contains in-frame clones alone and is incomplete. The sample contains about 24,000 clones, about 81% of which appear only once. The sequenced sample consisted of memory (CD45RA-) CD4+ T cells from blood. These receptors all stem from a human donor in good health. Both conserved end residues are part of each CDR3. Fields, in order: V gene, D gene, clone size, J gene, CDR3 protein, CDR3 DNA. D genes are given only for firm matches. Some rows mark clone size as missing; the rest say once, few, many or name a class of expanded clone.

TRBV4-2	TRBD1	once	TRBJ1-2	CASSRSGQGYYGYTF	TGTGCCAGCAGCCGATCAGGACAGGGATACTATGGCTACACCTTC
TRBV9	TRBD1	.	TRBJ2-5	CASSGGTGGSQETQYF	TGTGCCAGCAGCGGAGGGACAGGGGGGTCACAAGAGACCCAGTACTTC
TRBV5-8	.	.	TRBJ2-5	CASSLSQGTNTYQETQYF	TGTGCCAGCAGCTTATCGCAGGGAACCAATACCTACCAAGAGACCCAGTACTTC
TRBV4-1	TRBD1	once	TRBJ1-3	CASSQKTDSTGGLGGNTIYF	TGCGCCAGCAGCCAAAAAACCGACTCGACAGGGGGCTTGGGAGGAAACACCATATATTTT
TRBV16	TRBD1	.	TRBJ2-7	CASSRTTRDSLREQYF	TGTGCCAGCAGCCGAACCACCCGGGACAGCCTTAGGGAGCAGTACTTC
TRBV10-2	.	few	TRBJ2-7	CASRAGRNYEQYF	TGCGCCAGCAGGGCAGGGCGGAACTACGAGCAGTACTTC
TRBV18	TRBD2	.	TRBJ2-5	CASSQGPSGGRQETQYF	TGTGCCAGCTCACAAGGACCCAGCGGGGGTCGTCAAGAGACCCAGTACTTC
TRBV5-4	TRBD1	.	TRBJ2-3	CASSLRGRTDTQYF	TGTGCCAGCAGCTTAAGGGGGCGCACAGATACGCAGTATTTT
TRBV11-3	TRBD1	few	TRBJ2-1	CASSFPGTGDNEQFF	TGTGCCAGCAGCTTCCCCGGGACAGGGGACAATGAGCAGTTCTTC
TRBV15	.	.	TRBJ2-7	CATSRDPRQAPIHEQYF	TGTGCCACCAGCAGAGATCCCCGACAGGCTCCGATCCACGAGCAGTACTTC
TRBV4-3	.	.	TRBJ1-4	CASSQDPERYEKLFF	TGCGCCAGCAGCCAAGACCCCGAACGATATGAAAAACTGTTTTTT
TRBV2	TRBD2	.	TRBJ2-3	CASSETSGGAGTQYF	TGTGCCAGCAGTGAGACTAGCGGGGGGGCCGGTACGCAGTATTTT
TRBV2	.	.	TRBJ2-3	CASSARDTQYF	TGTGCCAGCAGTGCTAGAGATACGCAGTATTTT
TRBV10-3	.	.	TRBJ2-3	CAAQGVRTDTQYF	TGTGCCGCACAGGGTGTGAGGACAGATACGCAGTATTTT
TRBV6-1	TRBD1	.	TRBJ1-4	CASSKTGEEKLFF	TGTGCCAGCAGTAAAACAGGGGAGGAAAAACTGTTTTTT
TRBV10-3	TRBD1	.	TRBJ1-2	CAISESNRGGNYGYTF	TGTGCCATCAGTGAGTCGAACAGGGGGGGTAACTATGGCTACACCTTC
TRBV5-4	TRBD2	.	TRBJ2-5	CASSSTSGAETQYF	TGTGCCAGCAGCTCGACTAGCGGGGCAGAGACCCAGTACTTC
TRBV19	.	.	TRBJ1-4	CASSGWGSNEKLFF	TGTGCCAGTAGTGGATGGGGGTCTAATGAAAAACTGTTTTTT
TRBV6-1	.	.	TRBJ1-5	CASSERSWISSNQPQHF	TGTGCCAGCAGTGAACGGTCGTGGATCTCCAGCAATCAGCCCCAGCATTTT
TRBV19	TRBD2	.	TRBJ2-7	CASSGSGTRVYEQYF	TGTGCCAGTAGTGGATCCGGGACTAGAGTCTACGAGCAGTACTTC
TRBV18	.	.	TRBJ1-3	CASSPTGGDTIYF	TGTGCCAGCTCACCAACCGGGGGGGACACCATATATTTT
TRBV5-1	TRBD1	.	TRBJ2-1	CASSPGTGYAEQFF	TGCGCCAGCAGCCCCGGGACAGGGTACGCTGAGCAGTTCTTC
TRBV7-9	.	.	TRBJ2-2	CASSLTGPRAGELFF	TGTGCCAGCAGCCTGACCGGGCCCAGGGCCGGGGAGCTGTTTTTT
TRBV2	TRBD2	once	TRBJ2-7	CASSETVAGGEQYF	TGTGCCAGCAGTGAAACTGTAGCGGGGGGCGAGCAGTACTTC
TRBV14	.	.	TRBJ1-1	CASSQEKGTVAFF	TGTGCCAGCAGCCAAGAAAAGGGTACGGTCGCTTTCTTT
TRBV11-3	TRBD1	.	TRBJ2-1	CASTLGQAHSYNEQFF	TGTGCCAGCACCCTAGGACAGGCACATTCCTACAATGAGCAGTTCTTC
TRBV11-2	TRBD2	few	TRBJ2-3	CASRRSSGGLNF	TGTGCCAGCAGACGTTCTAGCGGGGGTCTTAATTTT
TRBV10-3	.	once	TRBJ2-7	CAISARDGEQYF	TGTGCCATCAGTGCCAGGGACGGCGAGCAGTACTTC
TRBV4-3	.	.	TRBJ2-7	CASSQEVAGAHEQYF	TGCGCCAGCAGCCAAGAGGTGGCAGGGGCCCACGAGCAGTACTTC
TRBV7-2	.	.	TRBJ2-3	CASSLSLGTDTQYF	TGTGCCAGCAGCTTAAGCCTGGGGACAGATACGCAGTATTTT
TRBV21-1	.	.	TRBJ2-6	CASSKRFGLAVKKPSGANVLTF	TGTGCCAGCAGCAAAAGGTTTGGACTAGCGGTGAAGAAACCCTCTGGGGCCAACGTCCTGACTTTC
TRBV11-2	TRBD1	.	TRBJ1-2	CASSLGFETGQARYGYTF	TGTGCCAGCAGCTTAGGATTTGAGACAGGGCAGGCTCGGTATGGCTACACCTTC
TRBV5-1	.	few	TRBJ1-6	CASSLVHPRNSPLHF	TGCGCCAGCAGCTTGGTACATCCGCGTAATTCACCCCTCCACTTT
TRBV6-1	TRBD1	.	TRBJ2-5	CASSSRTGGQETQYF	TGTGCCAGCAGTTCTCGGACAGGGGGTCAAGAGACCCAGTACTTC
TRBV6-5	.	.	TRBJ1-6	CASSRTGPNSPLHF	TGTGCCAGCAGTCGCACAGGGCCCAATTCACCCCTCCACTTT
TRBV7-9	.	.	TRBJ2-1	CASSPQGGTYNEQFF	TGTGCCAGCAGCCCCCAAGGGGGGACATACAATGAGCAGTTCTTC
TRBV5-6	.	.	TRBJ1-2	CASSLVGGGRYTF	TGTGCCAGCAGCTTGGTGGGAGGAGGGAGGTACACCTTC
TRBV9	TRBD2	.	TRBJ2-3	CASSEASGGSTDTQYF	TGTGCCAGCAGCGAGGCTAGCGGGGGAAGCACAGATACGCAGTATTTT
TRBV6-6	TRBD2	.	TRBJ2-1	CASSYIRGVNEQFF	TGTGCCAGCAGTTATATCCGGGGGGTTAATGAGCAGTTCTTC
TRBV2	.	once	TRBJ2-3	CASSEPTGIAWSDTQYF	TGTGCCAGCAGTGAACCCACGGGGATCGCGTGGAGCGATACGCAGTATTTT
TRBV5-6	.	once	TRBJ1-1	CASRFRGLETEAFF	TGTGCCAGCAGATTCAGGGGACTCGAGACTGAAGCTTTCTTT
TRBV5-4	.	.	TRBJ1-4	CASSSTGLNEKLFF	TGTGCCAGCAGCTCGACAGGTCTTAATGAAAAACTGTTTTTT
TRBV9	TRBD2	.	TRBJ2-5	CASSPPLAGGETQYF	TGTGCCAGCAGCCCCCCCCTAGCGGGGGGAGAGACCCAGTACTTC
TRBV2	TRBD1	.	TRBJ2-7	CASTEGRGPSGEQYF	TGTGCCAGCACAGAAGGCAGGGGGCCTTCGGGAGAGCAGTACTTC
TRBV10-1	TRBD1	few	TRBJ1-1	CASSESGTGAGTEAFF	TGCGCCAGCAGTGAGTCCGGGACAGGGGCTGGGACTGAAGCTTTCTTT
TRBV27	.	.	TRBJ1-4	CASRRGLATNEKLFF	TGTGCCAGCAGGAGGGGCCTGGCCACTAATGAAAAACTGTTTTTT
TRBV4-3	.	.	TRBJ1-6	CASSPTGSRSPLHF	TGCGCCAGCAGTCCTACAGGGAGCCGGTCACCCCTCCACTTT
TRBV9	.	.	TRBJ2-3	CASSSGPRTDTQYF	TGTGCCAGCAGCTCGGGACCCCGCACAGATACGCAGTATTTT
TRBV18	.	.	TRBJ1-6	CASSDQSDSPLHF	TGTGCCAGCTCGGACCAGTCGGATTCACCCCTCCACTTT
TRBV28	.	few	TRBJ1-5	CASSFLEAAQHF	TGTGCCAGCAGTTTCCTAGAGGCGGCCCAGCATTTT
TRBV19	.	.	TRBJ1-3	CASMKGLLFSGNTIYF	TGTGCCAGTATGAAGGGACTCCTATTTTCTGGAAACACCATATATTTT
TRBV6-5	TRBD1	.	TRBJ1-2	CASSFTQGAGGYTF	TGTGCCAGCAGTTTCACCCAGGGGGCGGGTGGCTACACCTTC
TRBV19	TRBD1	.	TRBJ1-6	CASSTYRGKTPLHF	TGTGCCAGTAGTACCTACAGGGGCAAGACACCCCTCCACTTT
TRBV7-9	.	.	TRBJ2-5	CASSPKKRLGETQYF	TGTGCCAGCAGCCCGAAGAAACGGCTGGGAGAGACCCAGTACTTC
TRBV30	.	.	TRBJ1-5	CAPEGSNQPQHF	TGTGCCCCAGAGGGCAGCAATCAGCCCCAGCATTTT